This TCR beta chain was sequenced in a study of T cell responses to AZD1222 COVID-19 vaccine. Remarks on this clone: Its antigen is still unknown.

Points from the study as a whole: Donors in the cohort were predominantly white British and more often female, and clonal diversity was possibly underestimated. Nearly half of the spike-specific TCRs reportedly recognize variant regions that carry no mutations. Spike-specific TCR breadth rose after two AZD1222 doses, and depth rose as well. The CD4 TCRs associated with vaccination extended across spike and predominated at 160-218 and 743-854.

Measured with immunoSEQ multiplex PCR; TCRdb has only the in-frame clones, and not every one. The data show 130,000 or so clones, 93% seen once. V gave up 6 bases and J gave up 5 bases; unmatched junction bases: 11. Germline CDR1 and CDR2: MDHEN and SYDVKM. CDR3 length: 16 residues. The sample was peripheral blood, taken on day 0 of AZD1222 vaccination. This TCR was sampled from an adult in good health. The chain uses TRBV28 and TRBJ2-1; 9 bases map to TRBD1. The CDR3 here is CASRSRGQGIHNEQFF. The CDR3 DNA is TGTGCCAGCAGATCCCGAGGACAGGGGATTCACAATGAGCAGTTCTTC.